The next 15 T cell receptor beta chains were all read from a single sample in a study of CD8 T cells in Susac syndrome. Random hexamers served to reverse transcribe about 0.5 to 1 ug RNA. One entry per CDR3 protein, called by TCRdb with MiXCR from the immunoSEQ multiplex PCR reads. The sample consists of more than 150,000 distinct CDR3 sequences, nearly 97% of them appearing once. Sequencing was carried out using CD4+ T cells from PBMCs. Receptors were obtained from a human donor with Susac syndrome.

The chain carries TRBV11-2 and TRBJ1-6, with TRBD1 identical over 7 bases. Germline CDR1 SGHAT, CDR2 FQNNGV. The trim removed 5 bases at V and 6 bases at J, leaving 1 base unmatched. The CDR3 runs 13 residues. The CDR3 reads CASSGTANSPLHF. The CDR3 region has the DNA TGTGCCAGCAGCGGGACAGCTAATTCACCCCTCCACTTT.

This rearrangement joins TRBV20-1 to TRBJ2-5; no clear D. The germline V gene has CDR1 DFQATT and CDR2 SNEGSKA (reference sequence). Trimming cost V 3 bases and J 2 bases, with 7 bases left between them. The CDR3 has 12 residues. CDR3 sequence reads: CSASGDQETQYF. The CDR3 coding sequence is TGCAGTGCTAGCGGCGATCAAGAGACCCAGTACTTC.

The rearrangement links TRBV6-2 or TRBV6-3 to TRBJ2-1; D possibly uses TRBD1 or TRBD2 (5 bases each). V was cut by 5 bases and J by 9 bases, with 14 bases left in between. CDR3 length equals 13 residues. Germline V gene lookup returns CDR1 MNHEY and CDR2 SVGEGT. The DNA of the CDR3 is TGTGCCAGCAGTGGCACGCCGGGGCGTGAGCAGTTCTTC. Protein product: CASSGTPGREQFF.

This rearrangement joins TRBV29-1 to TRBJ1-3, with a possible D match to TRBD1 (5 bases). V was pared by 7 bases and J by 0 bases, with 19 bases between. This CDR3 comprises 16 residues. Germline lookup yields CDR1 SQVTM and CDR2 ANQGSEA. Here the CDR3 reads CSANDFGANSGNTIYF. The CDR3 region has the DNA TGCAGCGCCAACGACTTCGGGGCTAACTCTGGAAACACCATATATTTT.

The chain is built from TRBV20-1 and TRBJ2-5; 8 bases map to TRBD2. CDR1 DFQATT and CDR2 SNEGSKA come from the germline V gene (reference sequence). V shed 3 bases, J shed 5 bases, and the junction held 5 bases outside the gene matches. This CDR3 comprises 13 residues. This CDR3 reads CSASGGAKETQYF. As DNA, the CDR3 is TGCAGTGCTAGCGGGGGGGCCAAGGAGACCCAGTACTTC.

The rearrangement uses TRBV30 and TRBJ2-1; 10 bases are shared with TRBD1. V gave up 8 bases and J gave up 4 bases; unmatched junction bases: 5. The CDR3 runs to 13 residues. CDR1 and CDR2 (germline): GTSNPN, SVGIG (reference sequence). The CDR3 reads CAGGQGGYNEQFF. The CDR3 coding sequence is TGTGCCGGAGGACAGGGGGGGTACAATGAGCAGTTCTTC.

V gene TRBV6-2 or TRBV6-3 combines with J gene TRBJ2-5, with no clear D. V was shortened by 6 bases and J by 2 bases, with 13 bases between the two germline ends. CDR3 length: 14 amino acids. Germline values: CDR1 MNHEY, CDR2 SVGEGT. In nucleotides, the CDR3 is TGTGCCAGCAGCCTAAGGACGGTTCAAGAGACCCAGTACTTC. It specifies CASSLRTVQETQYF.

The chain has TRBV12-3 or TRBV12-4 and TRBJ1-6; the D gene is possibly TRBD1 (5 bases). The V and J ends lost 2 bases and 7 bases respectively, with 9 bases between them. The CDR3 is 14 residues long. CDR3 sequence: CASSLSGANSPLHF. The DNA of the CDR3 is TGTGCCAGCAGTTTAAGTGGGGCAAATTCACCCCTCCACTTT.

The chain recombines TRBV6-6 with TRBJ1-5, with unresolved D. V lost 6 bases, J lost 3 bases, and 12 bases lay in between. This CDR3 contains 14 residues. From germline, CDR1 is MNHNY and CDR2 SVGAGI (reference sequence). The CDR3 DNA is TGTGCCAGCAGCCGTCAGAGCGTCAATCAGCCCCAGCATTTT. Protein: CASSRQSVNQPQHF.

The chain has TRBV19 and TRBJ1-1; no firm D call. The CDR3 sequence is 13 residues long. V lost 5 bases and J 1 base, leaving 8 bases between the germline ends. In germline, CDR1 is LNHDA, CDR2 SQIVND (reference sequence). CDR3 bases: TGTGCCAGTAGTTTCCACCAGAACACTGAAGCTTTCTTT. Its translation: CASSFHQNTEAFF. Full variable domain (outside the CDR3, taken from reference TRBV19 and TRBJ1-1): DGGITQSPKYLFRKEGQNVTLSCEQNLNHDAMYWYRQDPGQGLRLIYYSQIVNDFQKGDIAEGYSVSREKKESFPLTVTSAQKNPTAFYLCASSFHQNTEAFFGQGTRLTVV.

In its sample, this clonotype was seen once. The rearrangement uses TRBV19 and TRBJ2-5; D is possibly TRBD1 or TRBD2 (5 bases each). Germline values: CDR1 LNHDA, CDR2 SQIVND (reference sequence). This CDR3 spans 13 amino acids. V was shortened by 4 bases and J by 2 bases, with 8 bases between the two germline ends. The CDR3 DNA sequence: TGTGCCAGTAGTACAGGGACGCAAGAGACCCAGTACTTC. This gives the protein CASSTGTQETQYF.

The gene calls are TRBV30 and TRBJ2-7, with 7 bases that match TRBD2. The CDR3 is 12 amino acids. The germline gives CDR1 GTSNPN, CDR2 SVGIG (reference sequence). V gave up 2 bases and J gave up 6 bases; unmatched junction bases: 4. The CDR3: CAWSRLASEQYF. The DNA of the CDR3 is TGTGCCTGGAGTAGACTAGCTAGCGAGCAGTACTTC.

The CDR3: CSSHSGVSSYEQYF. The CDR3 DNA follows: TGCAGCTCCCACAGCGGGGTGAGCTCCTACGAGCAGTACTTC. This sequence joins TRBV29-1 and TRBJ2-7, with TRBD2 matching 7 bases. From germline, CDR1 is SQVTM and CDR2 ANQGSEA. With V trimmed by 8 bases and J by 0 bases, 10 bases remained unmatched. This CDR3 has 14 residues.

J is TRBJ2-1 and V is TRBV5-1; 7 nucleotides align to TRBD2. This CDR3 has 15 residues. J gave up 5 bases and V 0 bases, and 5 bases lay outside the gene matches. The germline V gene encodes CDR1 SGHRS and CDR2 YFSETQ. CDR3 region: CASSLVLADNNEQFF. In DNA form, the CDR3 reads TGCGCCAGCAGCTTGGTTCTAGCGGATAACAATGAGCAGTTCTTC. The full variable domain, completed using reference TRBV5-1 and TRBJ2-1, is KAGVTQTPRYLIKTRGQQVTLSCSPISGHRSVSWYQQTPGQGLQFLFEYFSETQRNKGNFPGRFSGRQFSNSRSEMNVSTLELGDSALYLCASSLVLADNNEQFFGPGTRLTVL.

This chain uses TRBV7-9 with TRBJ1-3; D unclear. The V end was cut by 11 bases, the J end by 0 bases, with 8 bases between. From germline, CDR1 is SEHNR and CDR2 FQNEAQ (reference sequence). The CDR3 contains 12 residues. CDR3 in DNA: TGTGCCCCCGGAGGCTCTGGAAACACCATATATTTT. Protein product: CAPGGSGNTIYF.